This T cell receptor (beta chain) was recovered during a study of shared clonotypes between healthy human individuals. Study findings and constraints: Generally, naive subsets came out with larger estimated richness than memory subsets.

Naive CD8 cells lacked CD45RO, underwent positive selection for CCR7 and left out terminally differentiated effector memory CD45RA+ cells. Notes on this clone: Its antigen is unknown. Distinct nucleotide sequences in the sample also encode this CDR3.

Per the germline V gene, CDR1 is MNHEY and CDR2 is SMNVEV (reference sequence). With V trimmed by 0 bases and J by 4 bases, 0 bases remained unmatched. The CDR3 is 14 residues long. Sequencing was performed with immunoSEQ multiplex PCR; in TCRdb, only in-frame clones are kept and a portion is missing. The repertoire holds about 1,800,000 clones, 85% to 95% seen once, with 1% to 1.5% in the top ten. The sequenced sample was naive CD8+ T cells sorted from blood. V is TRBV27 and J is TRBJ1-1, with 9 bases identical to TRBD1. The clonotype was recovered from a man aged 18 to 30 in good health. The CDR3 is CASSLSDRGTEAFF. The CDR3 DNA sequence: TGTGCCAGCAGTTTATCGGACAGGGGCACTGAAGCTTTCTTT.